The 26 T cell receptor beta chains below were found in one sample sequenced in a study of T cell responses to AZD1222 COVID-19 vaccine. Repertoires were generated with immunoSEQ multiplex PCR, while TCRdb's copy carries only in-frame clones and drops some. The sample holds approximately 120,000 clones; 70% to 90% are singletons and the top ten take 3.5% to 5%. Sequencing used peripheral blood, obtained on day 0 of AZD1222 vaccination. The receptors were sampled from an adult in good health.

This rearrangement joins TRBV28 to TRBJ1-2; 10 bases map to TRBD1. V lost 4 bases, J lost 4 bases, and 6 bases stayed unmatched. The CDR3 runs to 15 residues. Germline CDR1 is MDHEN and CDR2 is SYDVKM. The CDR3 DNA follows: TGTGCCAGCAGTTCGGGACAGGGGTATAGCTATGGCTACACCTTC. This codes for CASSSGQGYSYGYTF.

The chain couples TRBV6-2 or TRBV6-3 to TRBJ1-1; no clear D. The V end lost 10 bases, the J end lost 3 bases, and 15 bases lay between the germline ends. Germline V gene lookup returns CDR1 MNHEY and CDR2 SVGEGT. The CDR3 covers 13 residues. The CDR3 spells CATNPRGDTEAFF. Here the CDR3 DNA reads TGTGCCACCAACCCCAGAGGTGACACTGAAGCTTTCTTT.

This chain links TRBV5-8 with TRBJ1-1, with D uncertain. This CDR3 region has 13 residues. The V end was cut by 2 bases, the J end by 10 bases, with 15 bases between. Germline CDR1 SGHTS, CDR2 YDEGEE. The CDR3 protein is CASSFSRASGAFF. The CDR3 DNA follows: TGTGCCAGCAGCTTCTCTCGGGCTAGTGGAGCTTTCTTT.

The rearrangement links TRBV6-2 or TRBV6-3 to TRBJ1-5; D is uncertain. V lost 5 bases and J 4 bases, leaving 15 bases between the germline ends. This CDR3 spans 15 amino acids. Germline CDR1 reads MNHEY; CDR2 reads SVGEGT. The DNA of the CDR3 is TGTGCCAGCAGTCGCCACGAGACTTGGAATCAGCCCCAGCATTTT. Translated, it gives CASSRHETWNQPQHF.

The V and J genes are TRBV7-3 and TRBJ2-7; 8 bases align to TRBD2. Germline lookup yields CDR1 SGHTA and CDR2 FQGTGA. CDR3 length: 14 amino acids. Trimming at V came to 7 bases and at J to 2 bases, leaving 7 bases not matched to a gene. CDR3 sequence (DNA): TGTGCCAGCAATCCACTAGCGGAGCCCTACGAGCAGTACTTC. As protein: CASNPLAEPYEQYF.

The DNA of the CDR3 is TGCGCCAGCAGCCCCGCCGGCTGGGAAAACTATGGCTACACCTTC. Translation: CASSPAGWENYGYTF. The chain carries TRBV4-1 and TRBJ1-2; no firm D call. V lost 4 bases and J 2 bases, leaving 14 bases between the germline ends. The germline gives CDR1 MGHRA, CDR2 YSYEKL. The CDR3 is made up of 15 amino acids.

This chain's CDR3 is CASSDRTGAGSPLHF. The CDR3 coding sequence is TGTGCCAGCAGCGACCGGACAGGGGCAGGCTCACCCCTCCACTTT. The chain has TRBV7-8 and TRBJ1-6, with TRBD1 matching 9 bases. The V gene's germline CDR1 is SGHVS and CDR2 FQNEAQ. The CDR3 length is 15 residues. V shed 5 bases, J shed 10 bases, and the junction held 9 bases outside the gene matches.

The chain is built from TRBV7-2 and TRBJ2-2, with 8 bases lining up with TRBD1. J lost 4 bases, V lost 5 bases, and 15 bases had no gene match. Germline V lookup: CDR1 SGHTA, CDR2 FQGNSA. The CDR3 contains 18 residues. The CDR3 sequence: CASSPLSGQGRGTGELFF. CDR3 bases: TGTGCCAGCAGCCCCCTATCCGGACAGGGTCGTGGCACCGGGGAGCTGTTTTTT. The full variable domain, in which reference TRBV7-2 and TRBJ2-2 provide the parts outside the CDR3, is GAGVSQSPSNKVTEKGKDVELRCDPISGHTALYWYRQSLGQGLEFLIYFQGNSAPDKSGLPSDRFSAERTGGSVSTLTIQRTQQEDSAVYLCASSPLSGQGRGTGELFFGEGSRLTVL.

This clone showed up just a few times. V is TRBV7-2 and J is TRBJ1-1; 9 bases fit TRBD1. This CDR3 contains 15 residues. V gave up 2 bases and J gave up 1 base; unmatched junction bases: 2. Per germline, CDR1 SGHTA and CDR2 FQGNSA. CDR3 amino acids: CASSLMGQGNTEAFF. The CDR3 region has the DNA TGTGCCAGCAGCTTAATGGGACAGGGGAACACTGAAGCTTTCTTT. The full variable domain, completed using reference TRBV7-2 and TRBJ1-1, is GAGVSQSPSNKVTEKGKDVELRCDPISGHTALYWYRQSLGQGLEFLIYFQGNSAPDKSGLPSDRFSAERTGGSVSTLTIQRTQQEDSAVYLCASSLMGQGNTEAFFGQGTRLTVV.

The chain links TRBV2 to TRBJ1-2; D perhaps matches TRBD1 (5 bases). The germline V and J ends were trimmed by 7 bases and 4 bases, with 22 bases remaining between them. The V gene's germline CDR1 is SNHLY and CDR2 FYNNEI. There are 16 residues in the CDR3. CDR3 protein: CASTLQVGALIYGYTF. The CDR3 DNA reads TGTGCCAGCACCCTTCAGGTTGGGGCGCTGATCTATGGCTACACCTTC.

The CDR3 sequence is CASSLVVVWQPNTGELFF. CDR3 nucleotides: TGCGCCAGCAGCTTGGTGGTTGTGTGGCAGCCGAACACCGGGGAGCTGTTTTTT. The chain recombines TRBV5-1 with TRBJ2-2; D not certain. This CDR3 contains 18 residues. Trimming took 0 bases from V and 0 from J, leaving 15 bases between them. Germline-derived CDR1 and CDR2 are SGHRS and YFSETQ.

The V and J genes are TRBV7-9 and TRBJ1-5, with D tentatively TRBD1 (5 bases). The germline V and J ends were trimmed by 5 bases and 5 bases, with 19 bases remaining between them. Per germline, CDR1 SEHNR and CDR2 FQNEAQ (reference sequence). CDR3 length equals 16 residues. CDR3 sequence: CASSQERGSRDQPQHF. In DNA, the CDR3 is TGTGCCAGCAGCCAAGAGCGGGGGAGTCGCGATCAGCCCCAGCATTTT.

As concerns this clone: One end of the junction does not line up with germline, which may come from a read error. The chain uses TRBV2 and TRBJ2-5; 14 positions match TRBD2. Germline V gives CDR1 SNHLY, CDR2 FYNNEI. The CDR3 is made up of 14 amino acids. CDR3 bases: TGTGCCAGCACGCCGCGACTAGCGGGGGGGACCAAGTACTTC. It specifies CASTPRLAGGTKYF. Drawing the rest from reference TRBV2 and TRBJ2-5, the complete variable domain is EPEVTQTPSHQVTQMGQEVILRCVPISNHLYFYWYRQILGQKVEFLVSFYNNEISEKSEIFDDQFSVERPDGSNFTLKIRSTKLEDSAMYFCASTPRLAGGTKYFGPGTRLLVL.

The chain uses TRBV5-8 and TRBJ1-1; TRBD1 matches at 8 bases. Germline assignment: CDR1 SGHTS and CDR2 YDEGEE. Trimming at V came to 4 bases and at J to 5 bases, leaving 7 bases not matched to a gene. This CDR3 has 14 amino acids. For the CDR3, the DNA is TGTGCCAGCAGCCGCAGGGGGCTGGGAACTGAAGCTTTCTTT. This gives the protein CASSRRGLGTEAFF.

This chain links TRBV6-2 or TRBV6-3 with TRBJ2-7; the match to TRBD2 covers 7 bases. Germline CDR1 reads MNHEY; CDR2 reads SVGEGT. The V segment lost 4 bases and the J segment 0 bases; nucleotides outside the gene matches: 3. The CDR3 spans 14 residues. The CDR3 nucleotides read TGTGCCAGCAGTTTCGGGGGGAGCTCCTACGAGCAGTACTTC. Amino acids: CASSFGGSSYEQYF.

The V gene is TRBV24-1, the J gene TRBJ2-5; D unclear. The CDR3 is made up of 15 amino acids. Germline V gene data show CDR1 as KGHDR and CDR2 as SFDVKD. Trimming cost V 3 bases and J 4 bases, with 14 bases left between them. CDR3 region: CATSDRTAEIETQYF. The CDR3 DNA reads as TGTGCCACCAGTGATAGAACAGCCGAGATAGAGACCCAGTACTTC.

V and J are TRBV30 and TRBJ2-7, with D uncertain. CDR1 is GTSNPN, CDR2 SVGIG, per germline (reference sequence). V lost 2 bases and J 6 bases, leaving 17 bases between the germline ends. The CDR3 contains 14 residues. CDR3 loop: CAWSSTPTYPEQYF. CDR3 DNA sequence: TGTGCCTGGAGTTCCACCCCAACTTATCCCGAGCAGTACTTC.

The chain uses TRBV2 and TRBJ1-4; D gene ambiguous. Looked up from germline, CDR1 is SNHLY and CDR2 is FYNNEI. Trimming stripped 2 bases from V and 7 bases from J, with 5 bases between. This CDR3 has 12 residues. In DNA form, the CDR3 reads TGTGCCAGCAGTGAATTCTCTGAAAAACTGTTTTTT. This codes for CASSEFSEKLFF.

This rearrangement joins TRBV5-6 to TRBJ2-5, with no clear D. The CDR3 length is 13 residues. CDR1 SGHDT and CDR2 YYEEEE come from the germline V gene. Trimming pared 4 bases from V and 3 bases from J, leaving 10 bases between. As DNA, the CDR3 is TGTGCCAGCAGCCCGGCGGATAAAGAGACCCAGTACTTC. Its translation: CASSPADKETQYF.

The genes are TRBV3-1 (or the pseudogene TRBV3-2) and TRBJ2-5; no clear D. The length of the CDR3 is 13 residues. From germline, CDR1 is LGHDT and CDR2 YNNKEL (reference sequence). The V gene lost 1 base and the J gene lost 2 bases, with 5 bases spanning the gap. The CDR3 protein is CASSQAAQETQYF. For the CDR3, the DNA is TGTGCCAGCAGCCAAGCAGCTCAAGAGACCCAGTACTTC.

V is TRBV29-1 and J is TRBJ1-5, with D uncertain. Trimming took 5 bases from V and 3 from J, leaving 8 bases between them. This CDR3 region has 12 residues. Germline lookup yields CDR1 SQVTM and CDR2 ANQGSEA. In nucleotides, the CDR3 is TGCAGCGTTTTGGAGCTCAATCAGCCCCAGCATTTT. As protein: CSVLELNQPQHF.

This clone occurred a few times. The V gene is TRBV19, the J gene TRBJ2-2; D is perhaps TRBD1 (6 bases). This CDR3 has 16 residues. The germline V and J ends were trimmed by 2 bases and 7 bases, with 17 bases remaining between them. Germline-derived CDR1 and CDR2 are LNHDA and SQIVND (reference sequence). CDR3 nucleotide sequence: TGTGCCAGTAGTATACTCCAGGGGCAGCTCGGCGGGGAGCTGTTTTTT. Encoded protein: CASSILQGQLGGELFF.

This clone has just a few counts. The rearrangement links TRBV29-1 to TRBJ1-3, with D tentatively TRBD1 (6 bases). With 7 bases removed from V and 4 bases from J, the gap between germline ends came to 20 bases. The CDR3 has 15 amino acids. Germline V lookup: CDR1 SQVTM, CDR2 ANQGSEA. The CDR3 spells CSALEGVQTGNTIYF. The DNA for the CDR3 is TGCAGCGCCCTGGAGGGGGTTCAAACCGGAAACACCATATATTTT. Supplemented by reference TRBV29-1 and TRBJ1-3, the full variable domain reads SAVISQKPSRDICQRGTSLTIQCQVDSQVTMMFWYRQQPGQSLTLIATANQGSEATYESGFVIDKFPISRPNLTFSTLTVSNMSPEDSSIYLCSALEGVQTGNTIYFGEGSWLTVV.

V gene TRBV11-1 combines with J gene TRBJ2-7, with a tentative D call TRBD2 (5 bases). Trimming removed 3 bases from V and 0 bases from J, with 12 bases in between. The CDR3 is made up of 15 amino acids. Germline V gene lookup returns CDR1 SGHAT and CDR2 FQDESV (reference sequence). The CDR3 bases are TGTGCCAGCAGCTTGGGTGGACTGGACTCCTACGAGCAGTACTTC. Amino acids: CASSLGGLDSYEQYF. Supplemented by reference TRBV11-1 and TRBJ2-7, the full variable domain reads EAEVAQSPRYKITEKSQAVAFWCDPISGHATLYWYRQILGQGPELLVQFQDESVVDDSQLPKDRFSAERLKGVDSTLKIQPAELGDSAMYLCASSLGGLDSYEQYFGPGTRLTVT.

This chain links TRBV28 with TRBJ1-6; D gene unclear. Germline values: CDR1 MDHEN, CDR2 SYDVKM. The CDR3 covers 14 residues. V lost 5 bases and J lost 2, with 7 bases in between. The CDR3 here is CASSLVPYNSPLHF. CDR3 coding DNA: TGTGCCAGCAGTCTAGTGCCCTATAATTCACCCCTCCACTTT.

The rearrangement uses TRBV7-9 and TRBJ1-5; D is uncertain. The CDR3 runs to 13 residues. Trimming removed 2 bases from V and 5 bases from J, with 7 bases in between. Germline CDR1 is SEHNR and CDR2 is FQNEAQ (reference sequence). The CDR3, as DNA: TGTGCCAGCAGCTTACTTCTGGATCAGCCCCAGCATTTT. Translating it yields CASSLLLDQPQHF.